Listed here is a single T cell receptor (beta chain). Antigen: not known. The data derive from a study of human T cells and chemical hapten exposure. Time point denoted: patch test 2, 6 weeks after DPC sensitization. As to treatment: therapeutic diphenylcyclopropenone sensitization with weekly scalp DPC. Donors, patients with alopecia ranging from 18 to 70 years old and judged suitable for DPC, provided samples. The ends were cut back, 0 bases at V and 0 bases at J, with 14 bases in the middle. Germline V lookup: CDR1 SGHVS, CDR2 FQNEAQ. The length of the CDR3 is 17 residues. MiXCR, applied by TCRdb to the RACE reads, yields one record per CDR3 protein. The sample holds approximately 350,000 distinct CDR3 sequences, over 6% seen once. The study's findings and limits: Because they had alopecia, donors may respond immunologically unlike healthy people.

This TCR was sampled from a woman between 18 and 29 years old with alopecia areata. Some clones in this sample may be carry-over from other donors' samples. The rearrangement uses TRBV7-8 and TRBJ1-2, with a tentative D call TRBD1 (5 bases). Source: whole blood, taken in connection with sensitization to the hapten diphenylcyclopropenone (DPC). The CDR3 loop is CASSLAFRGETNYGYTF. Here the CDR3 DNA reads TGTGCCAGCAGCTTAGCTTTCCGGGGGGAGACTAACTATGGCTACACCTTC.